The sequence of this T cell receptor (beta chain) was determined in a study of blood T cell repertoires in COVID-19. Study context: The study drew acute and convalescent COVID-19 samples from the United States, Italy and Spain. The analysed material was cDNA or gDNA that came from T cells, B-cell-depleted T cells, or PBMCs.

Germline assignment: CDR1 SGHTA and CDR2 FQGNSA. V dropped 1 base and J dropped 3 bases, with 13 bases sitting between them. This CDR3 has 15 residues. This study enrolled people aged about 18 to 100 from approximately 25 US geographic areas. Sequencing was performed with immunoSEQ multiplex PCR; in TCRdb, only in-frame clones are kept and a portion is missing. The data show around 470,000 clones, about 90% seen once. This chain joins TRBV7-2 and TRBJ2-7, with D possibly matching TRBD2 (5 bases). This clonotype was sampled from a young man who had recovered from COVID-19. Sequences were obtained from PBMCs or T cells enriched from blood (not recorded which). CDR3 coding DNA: TGTGCCAGCAGCTTAGTCCCCCTAGCCGGCTACGAGCAGTACTTC. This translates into CASSLVPLAGYEQYF.